This note documents a single T cell receptor (beta chain) sequence. Its specificity is unknown. This record comes from a study of shared clonotypes between healthy human individuals. Selected positively for CCR7 and CD45RO-negative, naive CD8 cells excluded terminally differentiated effector memory CD45RA+ cells. General observations from the study: Estimated richness was generally greater in naive than memory subsets. Sorted-subset samples were not fully sequenced, rarefaction indicated. Naive CD4 clonotypes were shared across several donors at 4.5% to 6%.

Per the study methods: ImmunoSEQ output held junction-only sequences without quality scores, so filtering differed. Sequencing used immunoSEQ multiplex PCR; TCRdb keeps in-frame clones, though not all of them. Clone size and V and J calls were adopted from that table, with D and trimming inferred from the DNA. This table has over 2 million clones, around 96% appearing once. CDR1 is MDHEN and CDR2 is SYDVKM in the germline V gene. The CDR3 covers 16 residues. Trimming took 5 bases from V and 0 from J, leaving 16 bases between them. This clonotype was obtained from a man aged 18 to 30 in good health. V usage is TRBV28 and J usage is TRBJ1-1; D may be TRBD1 (6 bases). Sequencing was done on a sample of naive CD8+ T cells sorted from blood. For the CDR3, the DNA is TGTGCCAGCAGTACGAACAGGGAAATCTTGAACACTGAAGCTTTCTTT. Protein sequence: CASSTNREILNTEAFF.